This T cell receptor beta chain was sequenced for a study of T cells in Graves' hyperthyroidism and ophthalmopathy. Overall study context: Peripheral blood was collected at initial diagnosis, before any treatment.

TCR beta CDR3 region amplification was performed from RNA transcripts. Carried out on the TCR CDR3, a first-round RT-PCR used the HTBI primer set. TCRdb itself ran the multiplex PCR reads through MiXCR, one entry per CDR3 protein. The sample yields 500,000 to 650,000 distinct CDR3 sequences, about 20% seen once. This clonotype has ten or more counts. Its matching antigen is unknown. The CDR3 runs to 14 residues. V shed 2 bases and J 2 bases; nucleotides not matched to a gene: 6. The germline V gene encodes CDR1 DFQATT and CDR2 SNEGSKA (reference sequence). General study findings and limits: Most thyroid clonotypes that were expanded above 0.001 also turned up in blood.

The sequence was obtained from a man aged 40-49 years with Graves' ophthalmopathy. The chain is built from TRBV20-1 and TRBJ2-7, with 7 bases lining up with TRBD2. Sequenced material: blood. The CDR3 nucleotides read TGCAGTGCTAGACCCGGCGGGAGAACCTACGAGCAGTACTTC. Translation: CSARPGGRTYEQYF.